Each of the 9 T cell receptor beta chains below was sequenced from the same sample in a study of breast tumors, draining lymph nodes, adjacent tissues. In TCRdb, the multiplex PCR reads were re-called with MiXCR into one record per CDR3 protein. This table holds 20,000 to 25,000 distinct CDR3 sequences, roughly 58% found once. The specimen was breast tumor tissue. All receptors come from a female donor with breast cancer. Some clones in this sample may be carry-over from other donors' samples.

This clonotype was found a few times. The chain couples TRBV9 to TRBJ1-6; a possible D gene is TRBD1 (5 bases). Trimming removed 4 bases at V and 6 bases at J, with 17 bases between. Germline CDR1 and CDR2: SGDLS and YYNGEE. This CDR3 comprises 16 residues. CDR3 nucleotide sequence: TGTGCCAGCAGCCCAGGGACGGAGGGACCTAATTCACCCCTCCACTTT. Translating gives CASSPGTEGPNSPLHF. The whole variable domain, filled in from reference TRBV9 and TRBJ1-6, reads DSGVTQTPKHLITATGQRVTLRCSPRSGDLSVYWYQQSLDQGLQFLIQYYNGEERAKGNILERFSAQQFPDLHSELNLSSLELGDSALYFCASSPGTEGPNSPLHFGNGTRLTVT.

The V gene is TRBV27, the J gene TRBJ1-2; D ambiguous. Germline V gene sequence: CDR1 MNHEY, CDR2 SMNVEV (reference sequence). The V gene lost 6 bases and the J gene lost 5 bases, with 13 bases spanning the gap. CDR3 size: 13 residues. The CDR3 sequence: CASRSGDAYGYTF. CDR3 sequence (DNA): TGTGCCAGCAGGTCCGGGGATGCATATGGCTACACCTTC.

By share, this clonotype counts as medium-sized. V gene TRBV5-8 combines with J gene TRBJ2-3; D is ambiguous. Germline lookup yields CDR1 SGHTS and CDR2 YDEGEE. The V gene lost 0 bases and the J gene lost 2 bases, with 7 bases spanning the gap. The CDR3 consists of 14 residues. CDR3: CASSLVTYTDTQYF. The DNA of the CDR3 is TGTGCCAGCAGCTTGGTTACGTACACAGATACGCAGTATTTT.

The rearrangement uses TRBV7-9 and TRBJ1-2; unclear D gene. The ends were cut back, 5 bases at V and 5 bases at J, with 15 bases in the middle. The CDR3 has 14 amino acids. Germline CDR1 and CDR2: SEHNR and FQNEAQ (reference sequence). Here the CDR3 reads CASSRHEGNYGYTF. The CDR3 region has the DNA TGTGCCAGCAGCCGCCATGAGGGCAATTATGGCTACACCTTC.

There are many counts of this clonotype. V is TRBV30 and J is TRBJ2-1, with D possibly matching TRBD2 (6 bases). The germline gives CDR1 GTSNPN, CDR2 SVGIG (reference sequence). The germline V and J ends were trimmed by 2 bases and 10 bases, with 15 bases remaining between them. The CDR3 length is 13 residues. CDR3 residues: CAWSLTSLGEQFF. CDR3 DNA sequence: TGTGCCTGGAGTCTCACTAGCCTCGGAGAGCAGTTCTTC.

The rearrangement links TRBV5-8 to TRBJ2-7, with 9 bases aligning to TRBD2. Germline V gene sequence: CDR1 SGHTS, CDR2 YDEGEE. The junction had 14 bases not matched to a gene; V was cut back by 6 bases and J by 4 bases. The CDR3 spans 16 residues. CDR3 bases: TGTGCCAGCACCAATCTAGCGGGACCGGGCGAATACGAGCAGTACTTC. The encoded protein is CASTNLAGPGEYEQYF.

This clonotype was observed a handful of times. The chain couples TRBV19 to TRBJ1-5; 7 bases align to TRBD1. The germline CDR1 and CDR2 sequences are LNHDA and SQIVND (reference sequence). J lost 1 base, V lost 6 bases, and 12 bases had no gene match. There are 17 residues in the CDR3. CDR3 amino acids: CASREDRTLWSNQPQHF. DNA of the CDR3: TGTGCCAGTAGGGAGGACAGGACCCTTTGGAGCAATCAGCCCCAGCATTTT.

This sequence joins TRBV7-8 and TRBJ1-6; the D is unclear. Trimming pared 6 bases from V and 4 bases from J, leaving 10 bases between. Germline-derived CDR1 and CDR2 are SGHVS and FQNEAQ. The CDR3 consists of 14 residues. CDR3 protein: CASSRESYNSPLHF. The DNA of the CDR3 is TGTGCCAGCAGTCGAGAGTCTTATAATTCACCCCTCCACTTT.

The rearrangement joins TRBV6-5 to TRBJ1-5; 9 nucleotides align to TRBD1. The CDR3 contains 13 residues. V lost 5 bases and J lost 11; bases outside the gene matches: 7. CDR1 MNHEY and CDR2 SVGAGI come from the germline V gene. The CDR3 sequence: CASSEDRGAAQHF. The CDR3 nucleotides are TGTGCCAGCAGTGAGGACAGGGGCGCAGCCCAGCATTTT.